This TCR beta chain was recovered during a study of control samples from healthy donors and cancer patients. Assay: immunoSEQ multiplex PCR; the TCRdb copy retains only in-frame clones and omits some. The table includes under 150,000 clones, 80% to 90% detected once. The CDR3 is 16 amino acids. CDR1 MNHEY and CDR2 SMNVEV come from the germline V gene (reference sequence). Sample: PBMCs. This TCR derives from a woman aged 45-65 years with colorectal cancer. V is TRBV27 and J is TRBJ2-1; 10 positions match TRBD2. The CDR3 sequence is CALPLSGRESYNEQFF. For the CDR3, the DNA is TGTGCTCTCCCGCTGAGCGGGAGGGAATCTTACAATGAGCAGTTCTTC.